This is a list of T cell receptor beta chains from one sample in a study of shared clonotypes between healthy human individuals. Assay: immunoSEQ multiplex PCR; the TCRdb copy retains only in-frame clones and omits some. This table has roughly 1.4 million clones, 98% appearing once. The sample taken for sequencing was naive CD4+ T cells sorted from blood. These TCRs come from a man in his thirties or forties in good health. CDR3s include the opening cysteine and the closing phenylalanine or tryptophan. Each record gives: J gene, D gene, clone size, V gene, CDR3 protein, CDR3 DNA. D genes are given only for firm matches. Clone size is stated in some rows and not others, as once, few, many or a class when expanded.

TRBJ2-7 | - | - | TRBV18 | CASSLGRAYEQYF | TGTGCCAGCTCATTAGGCCGAGCCTACGAGCAGTACTTC
TRBJ2-7 | - | - | TRBV7-9 | CASSPPGVYEQYF | TGTGCCAGCAGCCCTCCAGGGGTTTACGAGCAGTACTTC
TRBJ2-7 | TRBD2 | - | TRBV28 | CASMRRESLFEQYF | TGTGCCAGCATGAGGCGGGAGTCCCTCTTCGAGCAGTACTTC
TRBJ2-1 | - | - | TRBV4-1 | CASSQPRGMQFF | TGCGCCAGCAGCCAACCCCGCGGGATGCAGTTCTTC
TRBJ2-3 | - | - | TRBV11-3 | CASSFRSTDTQYF | TGTGCCAGCAGCTTTCGCAGCACAGATACGCAGTATTTT
TRBJ1-4 | - | - | TRBV27 | CASSLSYRVEKLFF | TGTGCCAGCAGTTTATCGTACAGGGTTGAAAAACTGTTTTTT
TRBJ2-7 | TRBD2 | - | TRBV28 | CASTYSGPPYEQYF | TGTGCCAGCACCTATAGCGGGCCGCCCTACGAGCAGTACTTC
TRBJ1-1 | - | - | TRBV5-4 | CASSPAGQNTEAFF | TGTGCCAGCAGCCCAGCGGGGCAGAACACTGAAGCTTTCTTT
TRBJ1-5 | - | - | TRBV18 | CASSTGTTQPQHF | TGTGCCAGCTCAACCGGGACTACTCAGCCCCAGCATTTT
TRBJ1-4 | - | - | TRBV11-2 | CASSLDLGGLGEKLFF | TGTGCCAGCAGCTTAGATCTGGGGGGCTTGGGAGAAAAACTGTTTTTT
TRBJ1-5 | - | - | TRBV7-6 | CASSLYGGRSGQPQHF | TGTGCCAGCAGCTTATACGGGGGGAGATCAGGTCAGCCCCAGCATTTT
TRBJ2-7 | - | once | TRBV28 | CASSLYPPGSYEQYF | TGTGCCAGCAGTTTATACCCCCCGGGCAGCTACGAGCAGTACTTC
TRBJ1-2 | TRBD1 | - | TRBV6-5 | CASSLTGGYGYTF | TGTGCCAGCAGTTTGACAGGGGGCTACGGCTACACCTTC
TRBJ1-5 | - | - | TRBV7-9 | CASSLSVNQPQHF | TGTGCCAGCAGCTTATCGGTGAATCAGCCCCAGCATTTT
TRBJ1-1 | - | - | TRBV19 | CASRRTKGGNTEAFF | TGTGCCAGTAGACGCACAAAAGGGGGGAACACTGAAGCTTTCTTT
TRBJ2-2 | - | - | TRBV7-9 | CASSLTPVGKWDGELFF | TGTGCCAGCAGCTTAACCCCTGTGGGGAAGTGGGACGGGGAGCTGTTTTTT
TRBJ2-2 | TRBD2 | - | TRBV6-5 | CASRLGGPGTGELFF | TGTGCCAGCAGGCTGGGAGGGCCTGGGACCGGGGAGCTGTTTTTT
TRBJ2-7 | - | - | TRBV25-1 | CASSEWRVREQYF | TGTGCCAGCAGTGAATGGCGGGTGAGAGAGCAGTACTTC
TRBJ1-1 | - | - | TRBV18 | CASSPRAAGTSEAFF | TGTGCCAGCTCACCACGGGCAGCAGGGACGTCGGAAGCTTTCTTT
TRBJ1-5 | - | - | TRBV18 | CASSPLRNQPQHF | TGTGCCAGCTCACCGCTACGGAATCAGCCCCAGCATTTT
TRBJ1-4 | - | once | TRBV29-1 | CSVGGGGANEKLFF | TGCAGCGTGGGGGGCGGAGGAGCAAATGAAAAACTGTTTTTT
TRBJ2-3 | TRBD1 | - | TRBV15 | CATSRGDRGSNTQYF | TGTGCCACCAGCAGAGGGGACAGGGGGTCGAATACGCAGTATTTT
TRBJ2-7 | - | - | TRBV9 | CASSVDQGFEHEQYF | TGTGCCAGCAGCGTAGATCAGGGTTTTGAGCACGAGCAGTACTTC
TRBJ2-7 | - | - | TRBV11-3 | CASSLSGGTYEQYF | TGTGCCAGCAGCTTAAGTGGGGGGACCTACGAGCAGTACTTC
TRBJ1-2 | TRBD1 | - | TRBV28 | CAGSRRGLYGYTF | TGTGCCGGATCGCGAAGGGGGCTCTATGGCTACACCTTC